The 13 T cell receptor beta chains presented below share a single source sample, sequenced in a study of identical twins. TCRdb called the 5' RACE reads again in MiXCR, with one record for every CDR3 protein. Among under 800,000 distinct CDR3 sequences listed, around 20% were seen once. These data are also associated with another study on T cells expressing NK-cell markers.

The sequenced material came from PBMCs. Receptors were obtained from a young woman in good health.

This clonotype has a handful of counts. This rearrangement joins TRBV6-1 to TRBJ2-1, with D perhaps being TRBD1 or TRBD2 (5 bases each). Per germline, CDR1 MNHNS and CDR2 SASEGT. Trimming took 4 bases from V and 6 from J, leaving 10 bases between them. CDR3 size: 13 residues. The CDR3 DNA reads TGTGCCAGCAGTGTAATGGGGGTCAATGAGCAGTTCTTC. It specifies CASSVMGVNEQFF.

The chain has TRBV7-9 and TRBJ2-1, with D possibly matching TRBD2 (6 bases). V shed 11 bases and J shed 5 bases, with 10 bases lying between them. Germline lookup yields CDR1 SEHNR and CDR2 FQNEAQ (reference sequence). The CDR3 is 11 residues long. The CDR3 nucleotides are TGTGCCGGCGGGACGGACAATGAGCAGTTCTTC. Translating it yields CAGGTDNEQFF.

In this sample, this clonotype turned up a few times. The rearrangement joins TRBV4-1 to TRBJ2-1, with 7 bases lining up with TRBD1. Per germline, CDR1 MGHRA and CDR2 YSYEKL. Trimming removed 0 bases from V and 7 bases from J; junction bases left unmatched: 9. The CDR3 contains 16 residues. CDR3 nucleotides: TGCGCCAGCAGCCAAGATGGCAGGGGGTTCCCTAATGAGCAGTTCTTC. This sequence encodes CASSQDGRGFPNEQFF.

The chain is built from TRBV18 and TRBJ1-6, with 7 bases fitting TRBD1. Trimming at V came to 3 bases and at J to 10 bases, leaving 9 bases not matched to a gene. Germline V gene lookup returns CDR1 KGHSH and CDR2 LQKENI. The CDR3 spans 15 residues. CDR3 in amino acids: CASSPRVDRESPLHF. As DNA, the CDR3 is TGTGCCAGCTCACCCCGGGTAGACAGGGAATCACCCCTCCACTTT.

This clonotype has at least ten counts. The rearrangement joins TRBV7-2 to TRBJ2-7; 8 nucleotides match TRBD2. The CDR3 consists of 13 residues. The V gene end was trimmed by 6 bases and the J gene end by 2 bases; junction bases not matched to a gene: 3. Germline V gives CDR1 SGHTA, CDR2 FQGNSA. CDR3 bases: TGTGCCAGCAGGCTAGCGGGTGCCTACGAGCAGTACTTC. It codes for CASRLAGAYEQYF.

CDR3 sequence reads: CASSHRHRSGGFTDTQYF. The DNA for the CDR3 is TGTGCCAGCAGCCACCGACACCGAAGCGGGGGCTTCACAGATACGCAGTATTTT. The chain carries TRBV11-2 and TRBJ2-3; 8 positions agree with TRBD2. The V gene's germline CDR1 is SGHAT and CDR2 FQNNGV. CDR3 size: 18 residues. The ends lost 5 bases at V and 2 bases at J; junction bases unmatched: 15.

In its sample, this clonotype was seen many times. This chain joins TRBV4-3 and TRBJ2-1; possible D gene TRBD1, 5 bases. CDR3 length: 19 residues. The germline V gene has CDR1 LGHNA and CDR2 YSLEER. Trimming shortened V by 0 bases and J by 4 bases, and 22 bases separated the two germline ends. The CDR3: CASSQEYDLLGQVYNEQFF. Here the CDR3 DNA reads TGCGCCAGCAGCCAAGAATACGACCTTTTGGGGCAGGTATACAATGAGCAGTTCTTC.

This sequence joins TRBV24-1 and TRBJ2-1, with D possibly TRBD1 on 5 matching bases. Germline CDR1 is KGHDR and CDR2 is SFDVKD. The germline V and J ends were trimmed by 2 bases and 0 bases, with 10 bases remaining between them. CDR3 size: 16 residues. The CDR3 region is CATSDSGPSSYNEQFF. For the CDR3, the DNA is TGTGCCACCAGTGATTCAGGGCCGAGCTCCTACAATGAGCAGTTCTTC.

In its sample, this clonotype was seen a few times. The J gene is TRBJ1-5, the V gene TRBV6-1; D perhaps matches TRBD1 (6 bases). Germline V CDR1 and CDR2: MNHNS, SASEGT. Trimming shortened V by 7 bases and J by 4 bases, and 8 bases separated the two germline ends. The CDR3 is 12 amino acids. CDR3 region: CASIGTNQPQHF. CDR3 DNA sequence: TGTGCCAGCATCGGGACAAATCAGCCCCAGCATTTT.

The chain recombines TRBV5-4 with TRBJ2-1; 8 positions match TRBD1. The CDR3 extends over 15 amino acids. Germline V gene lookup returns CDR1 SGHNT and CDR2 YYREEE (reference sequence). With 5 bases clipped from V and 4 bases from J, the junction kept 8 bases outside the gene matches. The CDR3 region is CASSLDRALYNEQFF. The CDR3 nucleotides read TGTGCCAGCAGTCTGGACAGGGCGTTGTACAATGAGCAGTTCTTC.

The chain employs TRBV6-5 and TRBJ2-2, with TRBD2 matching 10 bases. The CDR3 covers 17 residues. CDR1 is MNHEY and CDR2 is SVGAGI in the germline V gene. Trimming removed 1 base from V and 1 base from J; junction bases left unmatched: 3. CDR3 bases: TGTGCCAGCAGTTACTACCCTAGCGGGGGGAACACCGGGGAGCTGTTTTTT. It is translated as CASSYYPSGGNTGELFF.

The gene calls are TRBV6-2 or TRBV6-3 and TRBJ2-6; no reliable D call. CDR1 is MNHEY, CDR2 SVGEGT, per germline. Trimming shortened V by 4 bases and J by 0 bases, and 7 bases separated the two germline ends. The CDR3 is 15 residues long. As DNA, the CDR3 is TGTGCCAGCAGTTCGCCTAACTCTGGGGCCAACGTCCTGACTTTC. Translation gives CASSSPNSGANVLTF.

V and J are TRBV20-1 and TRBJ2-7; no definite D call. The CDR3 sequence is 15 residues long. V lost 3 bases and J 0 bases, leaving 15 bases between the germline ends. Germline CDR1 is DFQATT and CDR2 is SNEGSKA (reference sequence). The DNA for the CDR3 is TGCAGTGCTAGCGATCAGGCGGAGAGCTCCTACGAGCAGTACTTC. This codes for CSASDQAESSYEQYF.